The 2 T cell receptor beta chains below were found in one sample sequenced in a study of shared clonotypes between healthy human individuals. Some clones are missing from TCRdb's copy, which holds only in-frame ones; the method was immunoSEQ multiplex PCR. The table has 450,000 to 600,000 clones, 79% seen once. Sequencing was carried out using PBMCs. Receptors were obtained from a woman between 35 and 50 years old in good health. Some clones in this sample may be carry-over from other donors' samples.

The chain is built from TRBV6-1 and TRBJ2-7; the D is unclear. Trimming took off 3 bases at V and 5 bases at J, with 17 bases between the two ends. The V gene's germline CDR1 is MNHNS and CDR2 SASEGT. This CDR3 spans 15 amino acids. The CDR3 sequence: CASSDAPTLPDEQYF. The CDR3 bases are TGTGCCAGCAGTGATGCCCCGACCTTGCCCGACGAGCAGTACTTC.

V is TRBV5-4 and J is TRBJ1-1; D perhaps matches TRBD1 (5 bases). Germline values: CDR1 SGHNT, CDR2 YYREEE (reference sequence). Trimming removed 4 bases from V and 6 bases from J, with 13 bases in between. This CDR3 spans 13 amino acids. CDR3 sequence reads: CASSNRQGPEAFF. The CDR3 region has the DNA TGTGCCAGCAGCAACCGCCAGGGCCCTGAAGCTTTCTTT.